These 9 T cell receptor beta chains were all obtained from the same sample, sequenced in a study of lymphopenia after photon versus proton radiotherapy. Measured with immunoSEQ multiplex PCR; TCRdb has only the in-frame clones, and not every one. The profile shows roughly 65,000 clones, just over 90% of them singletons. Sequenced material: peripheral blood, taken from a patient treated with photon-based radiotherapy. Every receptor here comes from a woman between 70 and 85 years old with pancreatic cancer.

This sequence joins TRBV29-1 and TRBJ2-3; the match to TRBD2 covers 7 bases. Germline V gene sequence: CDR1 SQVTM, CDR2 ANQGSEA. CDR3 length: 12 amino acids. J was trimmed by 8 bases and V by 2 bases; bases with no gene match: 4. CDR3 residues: CSVEWVAGTQYF. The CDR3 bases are TGCAGCGTTGAATGGGTAGCGGGTACGCAGTATTTT.

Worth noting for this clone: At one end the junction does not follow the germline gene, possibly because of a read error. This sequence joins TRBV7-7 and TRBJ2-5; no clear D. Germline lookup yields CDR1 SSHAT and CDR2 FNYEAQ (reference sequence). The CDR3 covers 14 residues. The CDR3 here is CASSPSAAMETQYF. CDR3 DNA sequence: TGTGCTAGCAGCCCCTCGGCAGCGATGGAGACCCAGTACTTC.

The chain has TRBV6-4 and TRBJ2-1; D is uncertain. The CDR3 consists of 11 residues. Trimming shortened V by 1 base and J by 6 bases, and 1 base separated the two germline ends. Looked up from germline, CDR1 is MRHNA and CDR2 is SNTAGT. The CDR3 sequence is CASSDFNEQFF. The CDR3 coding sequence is TGTGCCAGCAGTGACTTCAATGAGCAGTTCTTC.

As DNA, the CDR3 is TGTGCCAGCAGCAAAGGGGGTGCAGGGAAAGACCTAGCCAAAAACATTCAGTACTTC. Translating it yields CASSKGGAGKDLAKNIQYF. V gene TRBV21-1 combines with J gene TRBJ2-4; the table calls TRBD1, which could not be checked here. TRBV21-1 corresponds to a pseudogene. The CDR3 runs to 19 residues.

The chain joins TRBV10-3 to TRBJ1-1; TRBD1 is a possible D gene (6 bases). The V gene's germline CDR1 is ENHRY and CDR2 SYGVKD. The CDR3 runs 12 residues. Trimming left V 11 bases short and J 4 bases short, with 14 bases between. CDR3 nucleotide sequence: TGTGCCGCGAGGGGGTCGGGCACTGAAGCTTTCTTT. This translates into CAARGSGTEAFF.

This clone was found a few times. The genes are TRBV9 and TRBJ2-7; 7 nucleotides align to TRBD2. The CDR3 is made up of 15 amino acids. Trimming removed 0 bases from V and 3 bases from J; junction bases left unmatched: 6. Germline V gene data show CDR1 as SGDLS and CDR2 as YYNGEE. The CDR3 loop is CASSVGGGGSYEQYF. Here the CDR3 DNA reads TGTGCCAGCAGCGTAGGAGGTGGCGGGAGCTACGAGCAGTACTTC.

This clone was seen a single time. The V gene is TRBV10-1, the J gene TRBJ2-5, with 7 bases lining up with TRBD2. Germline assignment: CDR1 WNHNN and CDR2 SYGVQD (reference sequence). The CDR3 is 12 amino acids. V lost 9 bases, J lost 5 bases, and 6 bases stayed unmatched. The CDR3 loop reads CARWGGLETQYF. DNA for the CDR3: TGCGCCAGATGGGGGGGACTTGAGACCCAGTACTTC.

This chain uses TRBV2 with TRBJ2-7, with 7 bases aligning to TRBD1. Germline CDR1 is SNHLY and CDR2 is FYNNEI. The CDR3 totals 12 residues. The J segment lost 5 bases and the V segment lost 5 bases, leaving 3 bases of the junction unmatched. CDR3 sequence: CASSFDRDEQYF. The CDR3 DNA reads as TGTGCCAGCAGTTTCGACAGGGACGAGCAGTACTTC.

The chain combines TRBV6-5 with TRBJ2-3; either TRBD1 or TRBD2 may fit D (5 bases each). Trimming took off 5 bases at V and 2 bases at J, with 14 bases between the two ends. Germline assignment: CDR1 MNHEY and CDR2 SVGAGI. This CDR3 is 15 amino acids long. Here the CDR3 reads CASSPRGRHTDTQYF. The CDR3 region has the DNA TGTGCCAGCAGTCCACGGGGCAGGCACACAGATACGCAGTATTTT.